This T cell receptor (beta chain) stems from a study of OX40 agonist ivuxolimab in advanced cancers. About the full investigation: Ivuxolimab was an agonistic, fully human IgG2 monoclonal antibody directed against OX40 (CD134), a costimulatory receptor. Intravenous ivuxolimab was administered to patients every 2 weeks at six dose levels: 0.01, 0.1, 0.3, 1.5, 3 and 10 mg/kg. Among the approximately 50 dose-escalation patients, around 20 had hepatocellular carcinoma, roughly 15 melanoma, 9 renal cell carcinoma and 9 head and neck cancer. A male proportion of 82.7% and a mean age of approximately 62 years, ranging from 23 to 79, were recorded for the dose-escalation cohort. Patients were allowed to have had prior anti-PD-1, anti-PD-L1 or anti-CTLA-4 therapy, and around two fifths of the dose-escalation patients had been treated with checkpoint inhibitors. Partial responses occurred in three dose-escalation patients: two with cutaneous melanoma and one with hepatocellular carcinoma. The point of sequencing TCRbeta in the periphery was to test whether ivuxolimab changed TCR sequence diversity and drove clonal T-cell expansion. The paper covers the monotherapy dose-escalation part of the phase I ivuxolimab trial, which included N of about 56 patients. General conclusions and limits of the study: Antigen specificity was not determined for the clonally expanded peripheral T cells. After ivuxolimab, expanded clones were on average more numerous among CD8+ T cells than among CD4+ T cells. Partial responders in the 0.1-3.0 mg/kg groups had among the lowest normalized peripheral clonal expansion, especially among CD8+ T cells. Low levels of normalized T-cell clonal expansion were also seen in some patients who did not respond. At doses of 0.1 to 3.0 mg/kg, clonal expansion of both CD4+ and CD8+ blood T cells was observed from baseline to week 6.

The trial excluded patients who had a history of autoimmune disease or were on systemic immunosuppression. Peripheral blood for TCR sequencing was collected from all dose cohorts at baseline, on cycle 4 day 1, and on cycle 7 day 1. The samples were drawn from a first-in-human, open-label, multicenter phase I dose-escalation trial of ivuxolimab. The trial enrolled adults with locally advanced or metastatic head and neck squamous cell, hepatocellular, melanoma or renal cell carcinoma. Before TCR sequencing, CD4+ T cells and CD8+ T cells from peripheral blood were sorted into separate populations. For sequencing of the TCRbeta CDR3 region, genomic DNA was extracted from the sorted cells. The immunoSEQ Assay was used to sequence the TCRbeta CDR3 regions. In its TCRdb copy, this immuneACCESS table keeps in-frame sequences only and misses some clones. Where compared with another copy, unresolved V genes explain less than half of these, and the others have no known cause. The sample contains under 20,000 clones, about 89% of them found a single time. The ten biggest clones cover approximately 32% of the sample.

CDR1 and CDR2, per the germline V gene (reference sequence), are LNHDA and SQIVND. The CDR3 spans 15 residues, from the cysteine through the phenylalanine. Kept here is only the CDR3 DNA, which spans 45 bases and is read in frame from base 1. Between the V and J ends, shortened by 3 bases and 1 base respectively, the junction contains 13 bases. This clone was counted between two and nine times. The clone's antigen remains unknown. Base qualities are not provided; no much larger clone lies one nucleotide away. This clonotype was sampled from an adult with an advanced solid tumor such as melanoma, head and neck, liver or kidney cancer. The chain links TRBV19 with TRBJ2-7, with the D call perhaps TRBD1 or TRBD2, as 5 bases match in each case. The sequences come from CD4+ or CD8+ T cells sorted from blood, collected in a trial of the OX40 agonist ivuxolimab. The CDR3 here reads CASSISPGRSYEQYF. The bases read TGTGCCAGTAGTATTTCCCCGGGACGGTCCTACGAGCAGTACTTC.